These T cell receptor beta chains were read from a single sample in a study of shared clonotypes between healthy human individuals. Assay: immunoSEQ multiplex PCR; the TCRdb copy retains only in-frame clones and omits some. The data show around 2,000,000 clones, 85% to 95% seen once. Specimen: naive CD4+ T cells sorted from blood. The source of these receptors is a man younger than 30 in good health. The CDR3 runs from the conserved cysteine through the conserved F or W. The D gene is left open where the match is weak. Clone size is not always given. Where it is, it says once, few, many or a class for expanded clones.

CDR3aa: CASSGLSGSNTYEQYF
CDR3nt: TGTGCCAGCAGTGGTCTCAGCGGGAGTAACACCTACGAGCAGTACTTC
abundance: NA
j_gene: TRBJ2-7
len: 16
d_gene: TRBD2
v_gene: TRBV6-6

CDR3aa: CASSPSGIYGYTF
CDR3nt: TGTGCCAGCAGCCCGTCGGGCATCTATGGCTACACCTTC
abundance: NA
j_gene: TRBJ1-2
len: 13
d_gene: NA
v_gene: TRBV27

CDR3aa: CASSLRENYGYTF
CDR3nt: TGTGCCAGCAGCTTAAGGGAAAACTATGGCTACACCTTC
abundance: NA
j_gene: TRBJ1-2
len: 13
d_gene: NA
v_gene: TRBV7-3

CDR3aa: CASSPDRVGEQYF
CDR3nt: TGTGCCAGCTCACCCGACAGGGTGGGCGAGCAGTACTTC
abundance: NA
j_gene: TRBJ2-7
len: 13
d_gene: TRBD1
v_gene: TRBV18

CDR3aa: CASRKGLAGSYEQYF
CDR3nt: TGTGCCAGCAGAAAGGGACTAGCGGGCTCCTACGAGCAGTACTTC
abundance: NA
j_gene: TRBJ2-7
len: 15
d_gene: TRBD2
v_gene: TRBV27

CDR3aa: CASRKQGPEETQYF
CDR3nt: TGCGCCAGCAGGAAACAGGGGCCCGAAGAGACCCAGTACTTC
abundance: NA
j_gene: TRBJ2-5
len: 14
d_gene: TRBD1
v_gene: TRBV5-1

CDR3aa: CASSRGQGTDTQYF
CDR3nt: TGTGCCAGCAGTAGGGGACAGGGCACAGATACGCAGTATTTT
abundance: NA
j_gene: TRBJ2-3
len: 14
d_gene: TRBD1
v_gene: TRBV7-6

CDR3aa: CASSVALLAGETQYF
CDR3nt: TGTGCCAGCAGCGTAGCTCTCCTAGCGGGAGAGACCCAGTACTTC
abundance: NA
j_gene: TRBJ2-5
len: 15
d_gene: TRBD2
v_gene: TRBV9

CDR3aa: CASSLSLGGAFF
CDR3nt: TGTGCCAGCAGCCTAAGCCTGGGAGGAGCTTTCTTT
abundance: NA
j_gene: TRBJ1-1
len: 12
d_gene: NA
v_gene: TRBV11-2

CDR3aa: CASTQALNTEAFF
CDR3nt: TGTGCCAGCACGCAGGCCTTGAACACTGAAGCTTTCTTT
abundance: NA
j_gene: TRBJ1-1
len: 13
d_gene: NA
v_gene: TRBV6-5

CDR3aa: CASSLGLARETQYF
CDR3nt: TGTGCCAGCAGCTTAGGTCTAGCGAGGGAGACCCAGTACTTC
abundance: NA
j_gene: TRBJ2-5
len: 14
d_gene: NA
v_gene: TRBV7-9

CDR3aa: CASSQDSTSGFQETQYF
CDR3nt: TGCGCCAGCAGCCAAGACTCGACTAGCGGCTTCCAAGAGACCCAGTACTTC
abundance: NA
j_gene: TRBJ2-5
len: 17
d_gene: TRBD2
v_gene: TRBV4-3

CDR3aa: CASSSGAGLEQFF
CDR3nt: TGTGCCAGCAGCTCCGGGGCGGGGCTTGAGCAGTTCTTC
abundance: NA
j_gene: TRBJ2-1
len: 13
d_gene: NA
v_gene: TRBV5-4

CDR3aa: CASSLTGGGHGNEKLFF
CDR3nt: TGCGCCAGCAGCTTAACAGGGGGCGGCCACGGTAATGAAAAACTGTTTTTT
abundance: NA
j_gene: TRBJ1-4
len: 17
d_gene: TRBD1
v_gene: TRBV5-1

CDR3aa: CASRGGSGVNTEAFF
CDR3nt: TGCGCCAGCAGGGGCGGCTCAGGGGTGAACACTGAAGCTTTCTTT
abundance: NA
j_gene: TRBJ1-1
len: 15
d_gene: NA
v_gene: TRBV10-2

CDR3aa: CASSPMDRVNEQFF
CDR3nt: TGTGCCAGCAGCCCGATGGACAGGGTGAATGAGCAGTTCTTC
abundance: NA
j_gene: TRBJ2-1
len: 14
d_gene: TRBD1
v_gene: TRBV6-1

CDR3aa: CASSRTLAGEQFF
CDR3nt: TGCGCCAGCAGCCGAACGCTAGCGGGGGAGCAGTTCTTC
abundance: NA
j_gene: TRBJ2-1
len: 13
d_gene: TRBD2
v_gene: TRBV10-1

CDR3aa: CASSFSGGTYEQYF
CDR3nt: TGTGCCAGCAGCTTCAGCGGGGGTACCTACGAGCAGTACTTC
abundance: NA
j_gene: TRBJ2-7
len: 14
d_gene: TRBD2
v_gene: TRBV5-6

CDR3aa: CASSGTYNQPQHF
CDR3nt: TGTGCCAGCAGTGGCACATACAATCAGCCCCAGCATTTT
abundance: NA
j_gene: TRBJ1-5
len: 13
d_gene: NA
v_gene: TRBV2

CDR3aa: CASRGDTETQYF
CDR3nt: TGTGCCAGCAGGGGGGACACAGAGACCCAGTACTTC
abundance: NA
j_gene: TRBJ2-5
len: 12
d_gene: NA
v_gene: TRBV2

CDR3aa: CASSASTPIETQYF
CDR3nt: TGTGCCAGCAGCGCCTCGACGCCAATAGAGACCCAGTACTTC
abundance: NA
j_gene: TRBJ2-5
len: 14
d_gene: NA
v_gene: TRBV5-6

CDR3aa: CASSFDRGNTIYF
CDR3nt: TGTGCCAGCAGTTTTGACCGTGGAAACACCATATATTTT
abundance: NA
j_gene: TRBJ1-3
len: 13
d_gene: NA
v_gene: TRBV5-4

CDR3aa: CASSQWVRGYTF
CDR3nt: TGTGCCAGCAGCCAATGGGTACGTGGCTACACCTTC
abundance: once
j_gene: TRBJ1-2
len: 12
d_gene: NA
v_gene: TRBV14

CDR3aa: CASSVSRDTQYF
CDR3nt: TGTGCCAGCAGCGTGTCCCGGGATACGCAGTATTTT
abundance: NA
j_gene: TRBJ2-3
len: 12
d_gene: NA
v_gene: TRBV9

CDR3aa: CASSEGGTGGSYNEQFF
CDR3nt: TGTGCCAGCAGTGAAGGGGGGACAGGGGGCTCCTACAATGAGCAGTTCTTC
abundance: NA
j_gene: TRBJ2-1
len: 17
d_gene: TRBD1
v_gene: TRBV25-1

CDR3aa: CAWRWGARETQYF
CDR3nt: TGTGCCTGGAGGTGGGGGGCGCGGGAGACCCAGTACTTC
abundance: NA
j_gene: TRBJ2-5
len: 13
d_gene: NA
v_gene: TRBV30

CDR3aa: CASSIDLRRTGELFF
CDR3nt: TGTGCCAGTAGTATAGACCTAAGGCGCACCGGGGAGCTGTTTTTT
abundance: once
j_gene: TRBJ2-2
len: 15
d_gene: NA
v_gene: TRBV19

CDR3aa: CASSSGHTDTQYF
CDR3nt: TGTGCCAGCAGCTCTGGACACACAGATACGCAGTATTTT
abundance: NA
j_gene: TRBJ2-3
len: 13
d_gene: NA
v_gene: TRBV5-4

CDR3aa: CASSGLPSGANVLTF
CDR3nt: TGTGCCAGCAGTGGTCTGCCTTCTGGGGCCAACGTCCTGACTTTC
abundance: NA
j_gene: TRBJ2-6
len: 15
d_gene: NA
v_gene: TRBV25-1

CDR3aa: CASRPPPGTGELFF
CDR3nt: TGTGCCAGCAGACCCCCCCCGGGGACCGGGGAGCTGTTTTTT
abundance: NA
j_gene: TRBJ2-2
len: 14
d_gene: NA
v_gene: TRBV7-9

CDR3aa: CASSTGTSYEQYF
CDR3nt: TGCGCCAGCAGCACCGGGACTAGCTACGAGCAGTACTTC
abundance: NA
j_gene: TRBJ2-7
len: 13
d_gene: TRBD2
v_gene: TRBV5-1

CDR3aa: CASRSAGGPWDSPLHF
CDR3nt: TGTGCCAGCAGGTCCGCAGGGGGCCCTTGGGATTCACCCCTCCACTTT
abundance: NA
j_gene: TRBJ1-6
len: 16
d_gene: TRBD1
v_gene: TRBV28

CDR3aa: CSAKHTEAFF
CDR3nt: TGCAGTGCTAAGCACACTGAAGCTTTCTTT
abundance: NA
j_gene: TRBJ1-1
len: 10
d_gene: NA
v_gene: TRBV20-1

CDR3aa: CASSLEDPNSYEQYF
CDR3nt: TGCGCCAGCAGCTTGGAAGATCCGAACTCCTACGAGCAGTACTTC
abundance: NA
j_gene: TRBJ2-7
len: 15
d_gene: NA
v_gene: TRBV5-1

CDR3aa: CASRIGSTYEQYF
CDR3nt: TGTGCCAGTAGGATCGGGAGTACCTACGAGCAGTACTTC
abundance: NA
j_gene: TRBJ2-7
len: 13
d_gene: NA
v_gene: TRBV19

CDR3aa: CASSPAGIGETQYF
CDR3nt: TGTGCTAGCAGCCCAGCCGGGATAGGGGAGACCCAGTACTTC
abundance: NA
j_gene: TRBJ2-5
len: 14
d_gene: NA
v_gene: TRBV7-7

CDR3aa: CATRQEDSPLHF
CDR3nt: TGTGCCACCCGACAGGAAGATTCACCCCTCCACTTT
abundance: few
j_gene: TRBJ1-6
len: 12
d_gene: NA
v_gene: TRBV10-3

CDR3aa: CASSGQGFNEKLFF
CDR3nt: TGCGCCAGCAGCGGACAGGGTTTTAATGAAAAACTGTTTTTT
abundance: NA
j_gene: TRBJ1-4
len: 14
d_gene: TRBD1
v_gene: TRBV5-1

CDR3aa: CASSPFRSNEQFF
CDR3nt: TGTGCCAGCAGCCCCTTCCGCAGTAATGAGCAGTTCTTC
abundance: NA
j_gene: TRBJ2-1
len: 13
d_gene: NA
v_gene: TRBV11-3

CDR3aa: CATSVGGSQETQYF
CDR3nt: TGTGCCACGAGCGTCGGGGGGAGCCAAGAGACCCAGTACTTC
abundance: NA
j_gene: TRBJ2-5
len: 14
d_gene: TRBD2
v_gene: TRBV10-3

CDR3aa: CASSFGGTSVSTDTQYF
CDR3nt: TGCGCCAGCAGCTTTGGCGGGACTAGCGTTAGCACAGATACGCAGTATTTT
abundance: NA
j_gene: TRBJ2-3
len: 17
d_gene: TRBD2
v_gene: TRBV5-1

CDR3aa: CSVANEQYF
CDR3nt: TGCAGCGTCGCCAACGAGCAGTACTTC
abundance: NA
j_gene: TRBJ2-7
len: 9
d_gene: NA
v_gene: TRBV29-1

CDR3aa: CASSDGTSVTDTQYF
CDR3nt: TGCGCCAGCAGCGACGGGACTAGCGTCACAGATACGCAGTATTTT
abundance: NA
j_gene: TRBJ2-3
len: 15
d_gene: TRBD2
v_gene: TRBV5-1

CDR3aa: CASSQAPGPPAANNEQFF
CDR3nt: TGTGCCAGCAGCCAGGCTCCGGGACCACCCGCCGCCAACAATGAGCAGTTCTTC
abundance: NA
j_gene: TRBJ2-1
len: 18
d_gene: NA
v_gene: TRBV4-2

CDR3aa: CASSKGEGMNTEAFF
CDR3nt: TGTGCCAGCAGCAAAGGGGAGGGCATGAACACTGAAGCTTTCTTT
abundance: once
j_gene: TRBJ1-1
len: 15
d_gene: NA
v_gene: TRBV7-2

CDR3aa: CASRTAGESNQPQHF
CDR3nt: TGTGCCAGCAGGACGGCAGGGGAGAGCAATCAGCCCCAGCATTTT
abundance: NA
j_gene: TRBJ1-5
len: 15
d_gene: NA
v_gene: TRBV27

CDR3aa: CASSPRTGDETQYF
CDR3nt: TGTGCCAGCAGCCCCCGGACAGGGGACGAGACCCAGTACTTC
abundance: once
j_gene: TRBJ2-5
len: 14
d_gene: TRBD1
v_gene: TRBV7-2

CDR3aa: CASSLVDRMNTEAFF
CDR3nt: TGTGCCAGCAGCTTAGTGGACAGGATGAACACTGAAGCTTTCTTT
abundance: NA
j_gene: TRBJ1-1
len: 15
d_gene: TRBD1
v_gene: TRBV11-2

CDR3aa: CASRPGTSAEGYEQYF
CDR3nt: TGCGCCAGCCGTCCCGGGACTTCCGCGGAAGGCTACGAGCAGTACTTC
abundance: NA
j_gene: TRBJ2-7
len: 16
d_gene: NA
v_gene: TRBV5-1

CDR3aa: CASRFPEQGGGYTF
CDR3nt: TGTGCCAGCAGGTTTCCCGAACAGGGAGGCGGCTACACCTTC
abundance: NA
j_gene: TRBJ1-2
len: 14
d_gene: NA
v_gene: TRBV28

CDR3aa: CASSPGDRGPGANVLTF
CDR3nt: TGTGCCAGCTCACCCGGGGACAGGGGGCCTGGGGCCAACGTCCTGACTTTC
abundance: NA
j_gene: TRBJ2-6
len: 17
d_gene: TRBD1
v_gene: TRBV18

CDR3aa: CASSSFVRTRSYEQYF
CDR3nt: TGTGCCAGCAGCTCGTTTGTAAGGACTAGGTCCTACGAGCAGTACTTC
abundance: NA
j_gene: TRBJ2-7
len: 16
d_gene: TRBD2
v_gene: TRBV11-2

CDR3aa: CASSGQGTYGYTF
CDR3nt: TGTGCCAGCAGTGGACAGGGCACCTATGGCTACACCTTC
abundance: once
j_gene: TRBJ1-2
len: 13
d_gene: TRBD1
v_gene: TRBV6-5